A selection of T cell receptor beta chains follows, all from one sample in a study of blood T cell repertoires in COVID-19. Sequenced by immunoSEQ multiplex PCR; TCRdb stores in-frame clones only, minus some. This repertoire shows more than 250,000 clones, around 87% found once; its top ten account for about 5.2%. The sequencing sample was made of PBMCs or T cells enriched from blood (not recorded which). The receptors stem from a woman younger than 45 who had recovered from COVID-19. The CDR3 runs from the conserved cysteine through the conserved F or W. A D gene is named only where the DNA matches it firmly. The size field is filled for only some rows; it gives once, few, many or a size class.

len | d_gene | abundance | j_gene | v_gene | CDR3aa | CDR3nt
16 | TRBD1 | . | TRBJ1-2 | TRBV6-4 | CASKDRGDSLNYGYTF | TGTGCCAGCAAGGACAGGGGGGATAGTCTTAACTATGGCTACACCTTC
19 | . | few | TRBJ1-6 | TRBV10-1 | CASSDWSDGRGFYNSPLHF | TGCGCCAGCAGTGATTGGTCGGACGGCAGGGGATTCTATAATTCACCCCTCCACTTT
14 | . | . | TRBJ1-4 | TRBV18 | CASSPVGSDEKLFF | TGTGCCAGCTCACCCGTGGGCAGTGATGAAAAACTGTTTTTT
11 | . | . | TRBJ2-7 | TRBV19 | CASREGREQYF | TGTGCCAGTAGGGAGGGGAGGGAGCAGTACTTC
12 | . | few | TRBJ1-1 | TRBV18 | CASSQMNTEAFF | TGTGCCAGCTCGCAGATGAACACTGAAGCTTTCTTT
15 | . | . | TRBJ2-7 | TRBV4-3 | CASSPQKDRAYEQYF | TGCGCCAGCAGCCCCCAGAAGGACAGAGCCTACGAGCAGTACTTC
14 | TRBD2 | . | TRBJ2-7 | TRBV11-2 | CASSLAGGTYEQYF | TGTGCCAGCAGCTTAGCGGGGGGGACCTACGAGCAGTACTTC
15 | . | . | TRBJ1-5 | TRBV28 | CASKLTTDSNQPQHF | TGTGCCAGCAAACTGACGACAGATAGCAATCAGCCCCAGCATTTT
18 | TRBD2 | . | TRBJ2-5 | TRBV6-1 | CASSEGRVAGGEGETQYF | TGTGCCAGCAGTGAAGGAAGGGTAGCGGGGGGCGAGGGAGAGACCCAGTACTTC
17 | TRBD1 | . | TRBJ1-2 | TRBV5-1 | CASSPTGGTILNYGYTF | TGCGCCAGCAGCCCAACAGGGGGAACAATTCTTAACTATGGCTACACCTTC
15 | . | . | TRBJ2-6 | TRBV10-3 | CAIRADRTGANVLTF | TGTGCCATCAGAGCCGACAGAACCGGGGCCAACGTCCTGACTTTC
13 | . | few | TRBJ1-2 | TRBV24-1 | CATSEPGTKGYTF | TGTGCCACCAGTGAACCCGGGACAAAAGGCTACACCTTC
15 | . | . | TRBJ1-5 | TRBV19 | CASSIGYSTNQPQHF | TGTGCCAGTAGTATAGGGTACAGTACCAATCAGCCCCAGCATTTT
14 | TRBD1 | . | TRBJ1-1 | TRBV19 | CASSIWDRYAEAFF | TGTGCCAGTAGTATATGGGACAGGTACGCTGAAGCTTTCTTT
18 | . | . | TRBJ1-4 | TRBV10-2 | CASIASGGVPTTNEKLFF | TGCGCCAGCATCGCCTCGGGAGGGGTCCCCACAACTAATGAAAAACTGTTTTTT